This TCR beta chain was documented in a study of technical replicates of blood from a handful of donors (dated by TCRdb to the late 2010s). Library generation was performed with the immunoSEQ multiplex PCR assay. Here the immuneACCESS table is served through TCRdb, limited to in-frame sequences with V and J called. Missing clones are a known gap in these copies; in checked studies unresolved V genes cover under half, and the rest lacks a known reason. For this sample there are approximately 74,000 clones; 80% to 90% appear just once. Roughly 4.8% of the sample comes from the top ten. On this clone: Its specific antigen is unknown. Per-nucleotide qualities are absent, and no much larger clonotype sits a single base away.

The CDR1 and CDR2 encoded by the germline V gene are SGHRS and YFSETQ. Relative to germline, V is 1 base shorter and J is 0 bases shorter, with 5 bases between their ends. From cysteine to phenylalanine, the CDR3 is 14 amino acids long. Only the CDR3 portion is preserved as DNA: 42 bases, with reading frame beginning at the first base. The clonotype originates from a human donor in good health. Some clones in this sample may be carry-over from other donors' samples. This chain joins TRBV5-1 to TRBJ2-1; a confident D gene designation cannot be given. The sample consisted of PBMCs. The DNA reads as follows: TGCGCCAGCAGCTTGTATTTCTCCTACAATGAGCAGTTCTTC. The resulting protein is CASSLYFSYNEQFF.